The entry below describes one T cell receptor beta chain. Trimming removed 3 bases at V and 2 bases at J, with 16 bases between. CDR1 and CDR2 (germline): GTSNPN, SVGIG (reference sequence). The CDR3 sequence is 16 residues long. The sample is drawn from a study of blood T cell repertoires in COVID-19. Study overall: PBMCs, B-cell-depleted T cells, or T cells were the source of the cDNA or gDNA that made up the material.

Libraries were prepared by immunoSEQ multiplex PCR; TCRdb keeps only in-frame clonotypes and omits some of them. The sample consists of around 140,000 clones, around 87% of them appearing once. This chain links TRBV30 with TRBJ1-4; TRBD1 is a possible D gene (5 bases). The TCR originated in a man in his 60s who had recovered from COVID-19. The sequencing sample was made of PBMCs or T cells enriched from blood (not recorded which). CDR3 loop: CAWRLPVDTTNEKLFF. The CDR3 nucleotides read TGTGCCTGGAGATTACCCGTGGACACGACTAATGAAAAACTGTTTTTT.